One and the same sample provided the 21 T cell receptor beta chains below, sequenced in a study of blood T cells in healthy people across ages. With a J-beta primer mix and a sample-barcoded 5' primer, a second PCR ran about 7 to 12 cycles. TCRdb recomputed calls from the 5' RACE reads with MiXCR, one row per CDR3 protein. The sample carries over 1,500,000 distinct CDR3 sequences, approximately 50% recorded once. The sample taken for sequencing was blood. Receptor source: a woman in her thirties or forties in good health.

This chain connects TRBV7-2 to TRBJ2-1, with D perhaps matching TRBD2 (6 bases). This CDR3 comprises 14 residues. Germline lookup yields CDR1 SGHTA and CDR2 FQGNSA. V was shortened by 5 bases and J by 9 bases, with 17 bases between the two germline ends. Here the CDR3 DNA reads TGTGCCAGCAGCCCGGCTGGCGGGGTAAGTGAGCAGTTCTTC. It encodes CASSPAGGVSEQFF. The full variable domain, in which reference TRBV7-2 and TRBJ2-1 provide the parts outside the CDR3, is GAGVSQSPSNKVTEKGKDVELRCDPISGHTALYWYRQSLGQGLEFLIYFQGNSAPDKSGLPSDRFSAERTGGSVSTLTIQRTQQEDSAVYLCASSPAGGVSEQFFGPGTRLTVL.

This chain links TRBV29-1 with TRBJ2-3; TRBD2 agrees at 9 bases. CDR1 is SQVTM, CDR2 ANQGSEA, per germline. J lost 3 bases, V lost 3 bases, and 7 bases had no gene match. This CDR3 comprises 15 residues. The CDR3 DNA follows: TGCAGCGTTGAGGGCGGGGGGGCCGGTACAGATACGCAGTATTTT. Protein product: CSVEGGGAGTDTQYF.

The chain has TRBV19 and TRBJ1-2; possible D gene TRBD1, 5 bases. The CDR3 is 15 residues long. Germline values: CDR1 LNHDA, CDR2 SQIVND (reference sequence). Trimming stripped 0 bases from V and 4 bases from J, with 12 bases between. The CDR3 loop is CASSIDGALRYGYTF. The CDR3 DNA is TGTGCCAGTAGTATAGATGGGGCATTACGCTATGGCTACACCTTC.

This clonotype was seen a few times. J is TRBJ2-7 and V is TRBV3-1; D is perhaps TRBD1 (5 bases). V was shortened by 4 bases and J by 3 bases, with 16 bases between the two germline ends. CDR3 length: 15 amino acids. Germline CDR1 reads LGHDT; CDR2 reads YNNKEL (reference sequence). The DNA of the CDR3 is TGTGCCAGCAGCCTGGGGCCAAACAGGAACTACGAGCAGTACTTC. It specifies CASSLGPNRNYEQYF.

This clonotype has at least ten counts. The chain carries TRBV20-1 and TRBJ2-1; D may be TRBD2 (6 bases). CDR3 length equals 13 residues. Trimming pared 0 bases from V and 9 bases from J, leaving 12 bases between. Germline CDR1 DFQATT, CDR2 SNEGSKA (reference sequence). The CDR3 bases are TGCAGTGCTAGAGATCGAGGGCGGGGTGAGCAGTTCTTC. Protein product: CSARDRGRGEQFF.

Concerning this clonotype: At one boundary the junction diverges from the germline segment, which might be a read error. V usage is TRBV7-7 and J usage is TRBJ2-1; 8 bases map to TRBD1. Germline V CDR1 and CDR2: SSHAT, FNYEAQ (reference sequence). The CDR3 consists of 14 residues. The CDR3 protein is CASSLGGQGNERFF. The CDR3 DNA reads TGTGCTAGCAGCTTAGGCGGACAGGGCAATGAGCGGTTCTTC.

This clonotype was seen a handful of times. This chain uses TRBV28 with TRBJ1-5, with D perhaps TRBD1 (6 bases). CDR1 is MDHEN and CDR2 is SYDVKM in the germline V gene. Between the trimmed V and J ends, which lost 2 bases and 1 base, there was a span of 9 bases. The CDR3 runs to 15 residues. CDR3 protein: CASSLPDRSNQPQHF. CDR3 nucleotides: TGTGCCAGCAGTTTACCCGACAGGAGCAATCAGCCCCAGCATTTT.

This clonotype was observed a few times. The CDR3 DNA reads TGTGCCAGCAGCTTGGCGACTTTGGGGCTCCGGGGCTACACCTTC. It specifies CASSLATLGLRGYTF. This rearrangement joins TRBV5-6 to TRBJ1-2; D perhaps matches TRBD1 (5 bases). The CDR3 totals 15 residues. CDR1 is SGHDT, CDR2 YYEEEE, per germline. Trimming pared 0 bases from V and 8 bases from J, leaving 17 bases between.

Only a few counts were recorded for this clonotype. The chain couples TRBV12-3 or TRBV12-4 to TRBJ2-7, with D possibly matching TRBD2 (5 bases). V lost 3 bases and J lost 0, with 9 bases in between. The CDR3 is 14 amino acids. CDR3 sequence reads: CASSLGDVSYEQYF. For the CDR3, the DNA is TGTGCCAGCAGTTTGGGAGACGTCTCCTACGAGCAGTACTTC.

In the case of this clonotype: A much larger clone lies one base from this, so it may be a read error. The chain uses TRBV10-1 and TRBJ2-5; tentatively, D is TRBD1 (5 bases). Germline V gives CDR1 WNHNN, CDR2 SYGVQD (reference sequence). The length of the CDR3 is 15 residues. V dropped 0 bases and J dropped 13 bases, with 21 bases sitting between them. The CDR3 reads CASSESQGSGYERYF. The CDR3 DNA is TGCGCCAGCAGTGAGTCCCAGGGCTCCGGGTACGAGCGGTACTTC.

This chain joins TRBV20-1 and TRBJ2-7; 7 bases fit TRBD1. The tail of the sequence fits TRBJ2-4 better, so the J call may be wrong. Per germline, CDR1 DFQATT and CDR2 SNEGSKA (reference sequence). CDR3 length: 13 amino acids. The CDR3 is CSVKQGVQNIQYF. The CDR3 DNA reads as TGCAGTGTTAAGCAGGGGGTCCAAAACATTCAGTACTTC.

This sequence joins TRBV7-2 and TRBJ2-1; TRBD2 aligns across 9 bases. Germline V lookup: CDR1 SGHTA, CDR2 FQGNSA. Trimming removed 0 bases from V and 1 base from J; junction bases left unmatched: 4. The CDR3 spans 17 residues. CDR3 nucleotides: TGTGCCAGCAGCTTAGCCCCACTAGCGGGTTCCTACAATGAGCAGTTCTTC. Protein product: CASSLAPLAGSYNEQFF.

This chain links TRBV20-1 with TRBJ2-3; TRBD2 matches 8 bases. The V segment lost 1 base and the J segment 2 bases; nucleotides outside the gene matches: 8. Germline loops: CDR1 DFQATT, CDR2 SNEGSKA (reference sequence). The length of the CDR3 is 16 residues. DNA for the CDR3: TGCAGTGCTAGAGTGGGTGCGGGGGGTTACACAGATACGCAGTATTTT. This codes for CSARVGAGGYTDTQYF.

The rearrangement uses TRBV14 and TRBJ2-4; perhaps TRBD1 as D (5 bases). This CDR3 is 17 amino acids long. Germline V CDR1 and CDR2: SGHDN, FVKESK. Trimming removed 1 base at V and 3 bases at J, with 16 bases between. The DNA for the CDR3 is TGTGCCAGCAGCCAAGGGGCAGAGGAAACAGGCAAAAACATTCAGTACTTC. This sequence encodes CASSQGAEETGKNIQYF.

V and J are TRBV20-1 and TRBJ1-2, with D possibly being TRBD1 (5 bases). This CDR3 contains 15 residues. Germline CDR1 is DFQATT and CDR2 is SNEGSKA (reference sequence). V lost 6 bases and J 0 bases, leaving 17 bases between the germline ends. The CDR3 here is CSAARTPEANYGYTF. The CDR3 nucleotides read TGCAGTGCAGCACGGACACCTGAGGCTAACTATGGCTACACCTTC.

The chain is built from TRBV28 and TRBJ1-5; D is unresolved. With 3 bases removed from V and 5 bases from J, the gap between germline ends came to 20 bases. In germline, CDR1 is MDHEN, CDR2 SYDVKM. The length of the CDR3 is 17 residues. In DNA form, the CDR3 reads TGTGCCAGCAGTTTCCAATCCTACTCAAGAGCCTATCAGCCCCAGCATTTT. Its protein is CASSFQSYSRAYQPQHF.

CDR3 DNA sequence: TGTGCCAGCAGTTACTCCGGGACTAGCAAGGAGACCCAGTACTTC. Protein: CASSYSGTSKETQYF. The chain is built from TRBV6-2 or TRBV6-3 and TRBJ2-5, with TRBD2 matching over 9 bases. The CDR3 contains 15 residues. The V gene's germline CDR1 is MNHEY and CDR2 SVGEGT. Trimming at V came to 0 bases and at J to 5 bases, leaving 4 bases not matched to a gene.

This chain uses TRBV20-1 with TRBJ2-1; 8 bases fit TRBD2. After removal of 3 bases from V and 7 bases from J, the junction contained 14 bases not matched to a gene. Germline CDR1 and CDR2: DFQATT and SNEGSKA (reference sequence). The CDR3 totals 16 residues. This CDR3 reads CSASASGTSGKNEQFF. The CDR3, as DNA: TGCAGTGCTAGTGCGTCCGGGACTAGTGGGAAGAATGAGCAGTTCTTC.

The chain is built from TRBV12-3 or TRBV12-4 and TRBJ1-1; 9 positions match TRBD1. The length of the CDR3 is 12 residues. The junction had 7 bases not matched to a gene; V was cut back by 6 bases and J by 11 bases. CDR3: CASRRDRVIAFF. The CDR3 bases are TGTGCCAGCAGACGGGACAGGGTGATTGCTTTCTTT.

CDR3 nucleotide sequence: TGTGCCAGCATCGAGCTGGAGACCCAGTACTTC. Amino acids: CASIELETQYF. The chain couples TRBV21-1 to TRBJ2-5. TRBV21-1 is listed as a pseudogene. The CDR3 is 11 amino acids.

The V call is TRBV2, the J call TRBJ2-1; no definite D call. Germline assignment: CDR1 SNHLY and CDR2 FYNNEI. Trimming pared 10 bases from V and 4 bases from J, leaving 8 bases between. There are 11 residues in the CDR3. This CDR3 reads CATRVYNEQFF. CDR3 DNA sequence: TGTGCCACCCGGGTTTACAATGAGCAGTTCTTC.